The clone carrying this TCR beta chain has a handful of counts. Its antigen is undetermined. The data are from a study of T cell repertoires in cytomegalovirus infection. Overall study: Through public TCR beta signatures, both CMV infection and matching HLA type were indicated. Study results and caveats: Cumulative frequency (of public TCR beta family members) identified carriers of CMV plus the relevant HLA. CMV-specific TCR beta clonotypes restricted by HLA-C dominated the ex vivo response.

MiXCR, applied by TCRdb to the reads, yields one record per CDR3 protein. The sample records fewer than 550,000 distinct CDR3 sequences, more than 15% being singletons. The sequencing sample was made of CD8+ T cells from PBMCs. The clonotype comes from a human donor in good health (CMV status not recorded). Some clones in this sample may be carry-over from other donors' samples.

In nucleotides, the CDR3 is TGTGCCAGCAGCCAAGAGGTCCCGGAGAATGAAAAACTGTTTTTT. Protein sequence: CASSQEVPENEKLFF. The chain recombines TRBV3-1 with TRBJ1-4; D is uncertain. Germline V gene lookup returns CDR1 LGHDT and CDR2 YNNKEL (reference sequence). This CDR3 is 15 amino acids long. Trimming removed 0 bases from V and 5 bases from J, with 10 bases in between.